The 30 T cell receptor beta chains reported below all come from one sample, sequenced in a study of T-cell reconstitution after alpha-beta-depleted transplantation in children. The library targeted TCRbeta and was prepared with unique molecular identifiers. TCRdb re-derived calls from the PCR reads in MiXCR, one entry per CDR3 protein. In the table there are over 550,000 distinct CDR3 sequences, 8% to 11% of which are singletons. The sample here was PBMCs from the stem cell graft donor, taken from the stem cell graft. Receptors originate from a human donor who donated a stem cell graft to a child with acute myeloid leukemia.

This clonotype was counted many times. V gene TRBV19 combines with J gene TRBJ2-2; 14 bases align to TRBD2. Germline CDR1 LNHDA, CDR2 SQIVND (reference sequence). Trimming at V came to 7 bases and at J to 0 bases, leaving 10 bases not matched to a gene. The CDR3 covers 19 residues. CDR3 coding DNA: TGTGCCAGTACCGGGACTAGCGGGAGATTGGGCGCGAACACCGGGGAGCTGTTTTTT. It is translated as CASTGTSGRLGANTGELFF.

This clonotype was seen ten or more times. The V gene is TRBV12-3 or TRBV12-4, the J gene TRBJ2-3, with D unresolved. The CDR3 consists of 15 residues. Trimming cost V 3 bases and J 1 base, with 11 bases left between them. CDR3 region: CASSFVTAGTDTQYF. The CDR3 DNA follows: TGTGCCAGCAGTTTCGTTACAGCTGGCACAGATACGCAGTATTTT.

The sample holds many counts of this clonotype. This chain uses TRBV7-2 with TRBJ2-1; tentative D call: TRBD1 (6 bases). This CDR3 has 14 residues. Trimming took off 11 bases at V and 4 bases at J, with 18 bases between the two ends. The germline CDR1 and CDR2 sequences are SGHTA and FQGNSA. The CDR3 DNA is TGTGCCTCGAACAGGGACGAGGCTTACAATGAGCAGTTCTTC. Protein: CASNRDEAYNEQFF.

This clonotype came up a few times. CDR3 protein: CASSFRSGSDTDTQYF. As DNA, the CDR3 is TGTGCCAGCAGTTTCCGTAGCGGGAGCGACACAGATACGCAGTATTTT. The chain recombines TRBV12-3 or TRBV12-4 with TRBJ2-3, with 9 positions matching TRBD2. V was clipped by 3 bases and J by 2 bases; unmatched bases: 6. The CDR3 sequence is 16 residues long.

The chain recombines TRBV6-5 with TRBJ1-3; D unclear. Trimming removed 0 bases from V and 4 bases from J, with 10 bases in between. Germline V gene lookup returns CDR1 MNHEY and CDR2 SVGAGI. The CDR3 runs 15 residues. The DNA of the CDR3 is TGTGCCAGCAGTTACTCCCCGGACGGGGGAAACACCATATATTTT. As protein: CASSYSPDGGNTIYF.

The table lists this clonotype with many counts. The CDR3 protein is CASSLRQGGLNEQFF. DNA of the CDR3: TGCGCCAGCAGCTTGCGACAGGGGGGACTCAATGAGCAGTTCTTC. The chain recombines TRBV5-1 with TRBJ2-1; 9 nucleotides match TRBD1. After removal of 1 base from V and 6 bases from J, the junction contained 5 bases not matched to a gene. The CDR3 contains 15 residues. Germline loops: CDR1 SGHRS, CDR2 YFSETQ.

This clonotype was detected ten times or more. The V and J genes are TRBV7-9 and TRBJ2-5, with D perhaps TRBD2 (6 bases). Germline CDR1 is SEHNR and CDR2 is FQNEAQ (reference sequence). With 2 bases removed from V and 5 bases from J, the gap between germline ends came to 9 bases. The CDR3 covers 13 residues. The CDR3 spells CASSLIREETQYF. The CDR3 bases are TGTGCCAGCAGCTTAATCCGGGAGGAGACCCAGTACTTC.

The CDR3 nucleotides read TGCAGCGTTGAAGTTCCTAGCGGGAGCCTCTACGAGCAGTACTTC. It is translated as CSVEVPSGSLYEQYF. V usage is TRBV29-1 and J usage is TRBJ2-7; the match to TRBD2 covers 10 bases. J was trimmed by 3 bases and V by 1 base; bases with no gene match: 6. The CDR3 sequence is 15 residues long. Germline V gene lookup returns CDR1 SQVTM and CDR2 ANQGSEA.

This clonotype occurred a few times. This chain links TRBV4-1 with TRBJ2-7; 7 bases agree with TRBD1. This CDR3 region has 21 residues. J was trimmed by 4 bases and V by 0 bases; bases with no gene match: 24. Looked up from germline, CDR1 is MGHRA and CDR2 is YSYEKL. CDR3 protein: CASSQDRWDSWGLAIAYEQYF. CDR3 nucleotides: TGCGCCAGCAGCCAAGATAGGTGGGACAGCTGGGGGCTAGCAATCGCGTACGAGCAGTACTTC.

The sample holds many counts of this clonotype. The chain uses TRBV10-3 and TRBJ2-1, with D hard to call. Trimming took 3 bases from V and 1 from J, leaving 1 base between them. Germline CDR1 is ENHRY and CDR2 is SYGVKD. The CDR3 extends over 12 amino acids. CDR3 residues: CAISESYNEQFF. The CDR3 DNA follows: TGTGCCATCAGTGAATCCTACAATGAGCAGTTCTTC.

The V call is TRBV12-3 or TRBV12-4, the J call TRBJ2-2, with D tentatively TRBD2 (6 bases). V was cut by 2 bases and J by 4 bases, with 11 bases left in between. The CDR3 spans 15 residues. The CDR3: CASSLRLELTGELFF. The CDR3 nucleotides read TGTGCCAGCAGTTTAAGACTAGAGCTCACCGGGGAGCTGTTTTTT.

The gene calls are TRBV5-4 and TRBJ2-5; 11 bases line up with TRBD2. The CDR3 is made up of 15 amino acids. V lost 4 bases to trimming and J lost 1 base; unmatched junction nucleotides: 3. Germline V lookup: CDR1 SGHNT, CDR2 YYREEE (reference sequence). CDR3 nucleotides: TGTGCCAGCAGCACTGGGACTAGCGGCCAAGAGACCCAGTACTTC. This codes for CASSTGTSGQETQYF.

This chain joins TRBV12-3 or TRBV12-4 and TRBJ2-7; 12 bases map to TRBD2. The trim removed 6 bases at V and 6 bases at J, leaving 3 bases unmatched. The CDR3 is 13 amino acids. The DNA of the CDR3 is TGTGCCAGCAGCCAGACTAGCGGGAGCGAGCAGTACTTC. The encoded protein is CASSQTSGSEQYF.

This clonotype was detected many times. The chain uses TRBV28 and TRBJ2-3; D not resolved. This CDR3 spans 18 amino acids. Per the germline V gene, CDR1 is MDHEN and CDR2 is SYDVKM. Trimming removed 1 base from V and 6 bases from J, with 23 bases in between. CDR3 loop: CASSLYGLTSRMSDTQYF. The DNA of the CDR3 is TGTGCCAGCAGTTTATATGGCCTAACGAGTCGAATGAGTGATACGCAGTATTTT.

The V gene is TRBV29-1, the J gene TRBJ2-3; no firm D call. Germline lookup yields CDR1 SQVTM and CDR2 ANQGSEA. The CDR3 covers 13 residues. Trimming took 3 bases from V and 6 from J, leaving 13 bases between them. The CDR3 loop reads CSVDIPLADTQYF. CDR3 coding DNA: TGCAGCGTTGATATTCCACTTGCGGATACGCAGTATTTT.

This clonotype came up many times. The chain carries TRBV6-5 and TRBJ1-4; 7 bases line up with TRBD1. Germline V gives CDR1 MNHEY, CDR2 SVGAGI. There are 16 residues in the CDR3. Trimming cost V 2 bases and J 6 bases; bases outside gene matches: 9. CDR3 bases: TGTGCCAGCAGTTACCCCCTCGTTGACAGGGATGAAAAACTGTTTTTT. Encoded protein: CASSYPLVDRDEKLFF.

On this clonotype itself: Given a much more abundant clone one base away, this may be a read error. This chain joins TRBV12-3 or TRBV12-4 and TRBJ2-5; 10 bases are a match to TRBD1. The CDR3 has 16 residues. The CDR3 nucleotides read TGTGCCAGCACCCGCCGGGACAGGGGTGTTAGGGAGACCCATTACTTC. Translation gives CASTRRDRGVRETHYF.

This clonotype is a singleton in its sample. A much bigger clone sits one base away, suggesting this may be a read error. V gene TRBV2 combines with J gene TRBJ2-5, with 13 bases identical to TRBD2. Germline CDR1 is SNHLY and CDR2 is FYNNEI. This CDR3 is 17 amino acids long. CDR3 bases: TGTACCAGCAGCAAACTAGCGGGAGGGCCGACGGGGGAGACCCAGTACTTC. It codes for CTSSKLAGGPTGETQYF.

J is TRBJ1-1 and V is TRBV5-1; the D is unclear. Germline CDR1 SGHRS, CDR2 YFSETQ. CDR3 size: 16 residues. V lost 3 bases to trimming and J lost 0 bases, with 15 bases between them. The CDR3 nucleotides read TGCGCCAGCAGCTCCGTAAACCTGGGGATGAACACTGAAGCTTTCTTT. Translation gives CASSSVNLGMNTEAFF.

This clonotype was seen a few times. V is TRBV18 and J is TRBJ2-1; possible D gene TRBD2, 6 bases. The CDR3 covers 16 residues. Trimming removed 5 bases from V and 4 bases from J, with 18 bases in between. In germline, CDR1 is KGHSH, CDR2 LQKENI. The CDR3 protein is CASSSITEGIYNEQFF. The CDR3 bases are TGTGCCAGCTCAAGTATAACGGAGGGGATTTACAATGAGCAGTTCTTC.

This clonotype was counted only a few times. V is TRBV7-2 and J is TRBJ2-5; D not certain. The CDR3 totals 14 residues. With 6 bases removed from V and 5 bases from J, the gap between germline ends came to 16 bases. Germline CDR1 and CDR2: SGHTA and FQGNSA. The DNA of the CDR3 is TGTGCCAGCAGTTTCGGTGGCAGCGCGGAGACCCAGTACTTC. This codes for CASSFGGSAETQYF.

In its sample, this clonotype was seen a few times. The rearrangement uses TRBV12-3 or TRBV12-4 and TRBJ2-5; D is ambiguous. Trimming removed 7 bases from V and 5 bases from J, with 20 bases in between. This CDR3 is 15 amino acids long. This CDR3 reads CASTFPAPLRETQYF. Here the CDR3 DNA reads TGTGCCAGCACCTTTCCTGCTCCCTTGAGGGAGACCCAGTACTTC.

Only a few counts were recorded for this clonotype. V is TRBV5-6 and J is TRBJ1-1; 9 bases are a match to TRBD1. With V trimmed by 2 bases and J by 5 bases, 4 bases remained unmatched. The CDR3 has 14 amino acids. Germline loops: CDR1 SGHDT, CDR2 YYEEEE. CDR3 DNA: TGTGCCAGCAGCTTTGGGACAGGGAGGACTGAAGCTTTCTTT. Protein product: CASSFGTGRTEAFF.

This clonotype was observed a few times. The genes are TRBV20-1 and TRBJ1-6; 7 bases agree with TRBD1. V lost 2 bases to trimming and J lost 8 bases; unmatched junction nucleotides: 9. The germline V gene has CDR1 DFQATT and CDR2 SNEGSKA (reference sequence). CDR3 length: 15 amino acids. CDR3 coding DNA: TGCAGTGCTAGAAAACAACAGGGGAAGCATTCACCCCTCCACTTT. Residues: CSARKQQGKHSPLHF.

This clonotype was recorded at least ten times. The V call is TRBV9, the J call TRBJ1-3, with D possibly being TRBD1 (6 bases). Germline loops: CDR1 SGDLS, CDR2 YYNGEE. This CDR3 is 16 amino acids long. Trimming left V 0 bases short and J 4 bases short, with 14 bases between. CDR3 protein: CASSVVAGTTGNTIYF. DNA of the CDR3: TGTGCCAGCAGCGTAGTGGCAGGGACAACGGGAAACACCATATATTTT.

The chain carries TRBV6-5 and TRBJ2-7; TRBD2 aligns across 7 bases. Per the germline V gene, CDR1 is MNHEY and CDR2 is SVGAGI. The CDR3 length is 14 residues. Trimming took 4 bases from V and 3 from J; bases not matched to a gene: 6. CDR3 protein: CASSLGGDGYEQYF. As DNA, the CDR3 is TGTGCCAGCAGTTTGGGGGGGGACGGCTACGAGCAGTACTTC.

In this sample, this clonotype turned up a few times. The J gene is TRBJ2-2, the V gene TRBV7-9; D unresolved. There are 15 residues in the CDR3. Germline V gene lookup returns CDR1 SEHNR and CDR2 FQNEAQ (reference sequence). V lost 3 bases and J 4 bases, leaving 12 bases between the germline ends. The CDR3 loop is CASSLDAPGTGELFF. In DNA, the CDR3 is TGTGCCAGCAGCTTGGACGCCCCAGGCACCGGGGAGCTGTTTTTT. The whole variable domain, filled in from reference TRBV7-9 and TRBJ2-2, reads DTGVSQNPRHKITKRGQNVTFRCDPISEHNRLYWYRQTLGQGPEFLTYFQNEAQLEKSRLLSDRFSAERPKGSFSTLEIQRTEQGDSAMYLCASSLDAPGTGELFFGEGSRLTVL.

At least ten counts were recorded for this clonotype. V gene TRBV12-3 or TRBV12-4 combines with J gene TRBJ2-3; D is ambiguous. This CDR3 region has 13 residues. Between the trimmed V and J ends, which lost 6 bases and 4 bases, there was a span of 11 bases. CDR3 loop: CASSTGPADTQYF. The CDR3 coding sequence is TGTGCCAGCAGCACCGGACCCGCAGATACGCAGTATTTT.

The CDR3 sequence is CSAAPGSPYEQYF. The DNA for the CDR3 is TGCAGTGCTGCTCCGGGATCGCCCTACGAGCAGTACTTC. This chain connects TRBV20-1 to TRBJ2-7; D may be TRBD2 (5 bases). V shed 5 bases and J shed 2 bases, with 13 bases lying between them. This CDR3 has 13 amino acids. Germline assignment: CDR1 DFQATT and CDR2 SNEGSKA (reference sequence).

This clonotype was seen repeatedly, ten times or more. CDR3: CSARARQRNTGELFF. The CDR3 coding sequence is TGCAGTGCTAGAGCTCGACAGAGGAACACCGGGGAGCTGTTTTTT. V and J are TRBV20-1 and TRBJ2-2, with D possibly being TRBD1 (5 bases). The CDR3 runs 15 residues. The ends were cut back, 1 base at V and 1 base at J, with 10 bases in the middle. Germline V gene data show CDR1 as DFQATT and CDR2 as SNEGSKA (reference sequence).